This TCR beta chain was recovered during a study of post-analysis software for immune sequencing data (dated by TCRdb to about 2015). Study-level background: The recorded disease courses included relapsing-remitting, secondary progressive and progressive-relapsing multiple sclerosis, and some patients had no subtype annotation. A subset of samples was prepared in parallel using single-end sample barcoding, then pooled and co-amplified after Illumina adapter ligation. The patient repertoires were set against 10 or so previously published healthy control repertoires from donors whose ages ranged from about 6 to 26 years.

About this clonotype itself: Its recognized antigen is unknown. The input lacks base qualities; no much larger clone sits a single base away.

The receptor library was made with PCR. Sequencing instrument: Illumina HiSeq 2500. To reduce PCR and sequencing biases, unique molecular identifiers were built into the TCR beta cDNA libraries. Roughly 0.5 million cDNA molecules were obtained per 1 to 10 million input T cells, so each molecule approximated one T cell. The patient libraries were prepared and sequenced using the same protocol as the earlier healthy control dataset. Samples belonging to the same batch were prepared together, multiplexed and sequenced on a shared HiSeq lane. Under the source paper's analysis protocol: MIGEC handled the raw barcoded reads, throwing out single-read molecular identifier groups before consensus assembly and CDR3 extraction. VDJtools was used for post-analysis of the clonotype tables, and diversity was normalized by down-sampling every dataset to the size of the smallest sample. Repertoire overlap clustering matched CDR3 amino acid but not nucleotide sequences to correct batch-related cross-sample contamination. TCRdb applied fastp at Q25 and MiXCR to the public reads, then kept only in-frame beta chains. Each CDR3 protein appears once, grouped with its most common genes and DNA. These V and J calls derive from TCRdb rather than the authors' analysis. The sample table lists 750,000 to 950,000 distinct CDR3 sequences, about 45% of them with a count of one. 4.9% of the sample belongs to the ten largest clones.

To demonstrate the VDJtools post-analysis software, TCR beta repertoires were profiled from the peripheral blood of over ten young patients with multiple sclerosis. The patients with multiple sclerosis were children and adolescents between roughly 6 and 16 years of age. Its CDR3 holds 15 amino acids, cysteine through phenylalanine. Only CDR3 DNA remains: 45 bases, in frame from the first base. V lost 5 bases and J lost 6 bases, and the count of bases not matched to a germline gene is 5. CDR1 and CDR2 (SEHNR, FQNEAQ) derive from the germline V gene (reference sequence). Broad study findings and their caveats: When samples were clustered directly using the F measure, samples prepared in the same batch co-clustered strongly, which prompted a batch-effect correction. The control group was slightly older than the multiple sclerosis patient group. A handful of TRBV segments, including TRBV5-6, TRBV5-1 and TRBV20-1, were significantly more frequent in patients than controls. Normalized Chao1 diversity was significantly lower in multiple sclerosis patients than controls, suggesting substantial peripheral T-cell clonal expansion.

The sequence was collected from a girl between 10 and 17 years old with multiple sclerosis. The rearrangement combines TRBV7-9 with TRBJ2-4; 12 bases in the middle match TRBD1. Sequences were obtained from blood. This receptor carries the CDR3 CASSQGQGARNIQYF. The nucleotide sequence is given as TGTGCCAGCAGCCAGGGACAGGGGGCTAGAAACATTCAGTACTTC.